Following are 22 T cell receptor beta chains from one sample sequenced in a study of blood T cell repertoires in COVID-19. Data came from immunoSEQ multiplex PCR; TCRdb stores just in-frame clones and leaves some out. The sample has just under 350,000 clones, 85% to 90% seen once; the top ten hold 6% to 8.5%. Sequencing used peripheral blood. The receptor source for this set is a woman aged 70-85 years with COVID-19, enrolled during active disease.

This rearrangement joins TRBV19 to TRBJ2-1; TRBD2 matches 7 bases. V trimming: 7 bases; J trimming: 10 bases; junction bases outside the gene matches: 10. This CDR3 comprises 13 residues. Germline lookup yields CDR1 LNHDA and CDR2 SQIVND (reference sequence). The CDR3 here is CASTYRGEGEQFF. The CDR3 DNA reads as TGTGCCAGTACCTACCGAGGGGAGGGGGAGCAGTTCTTC.

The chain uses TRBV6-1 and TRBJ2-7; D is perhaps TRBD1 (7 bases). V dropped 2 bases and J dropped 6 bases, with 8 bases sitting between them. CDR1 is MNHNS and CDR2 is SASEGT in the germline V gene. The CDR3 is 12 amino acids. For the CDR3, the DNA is TGTGCCAGCAGTGAACAGGGGGGCGAGCAGTACTTC. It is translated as CASSEQGGEQYF.

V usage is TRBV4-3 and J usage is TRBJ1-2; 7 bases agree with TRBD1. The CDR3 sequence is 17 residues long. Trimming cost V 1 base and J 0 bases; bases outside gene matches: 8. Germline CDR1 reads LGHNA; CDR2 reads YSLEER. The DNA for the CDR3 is TGCGCCAGCAGCCAAGTACCTATAAGGGGGCCTAACTATGGCTACACCTTC. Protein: CASSQVPIRGPNYGYTF.

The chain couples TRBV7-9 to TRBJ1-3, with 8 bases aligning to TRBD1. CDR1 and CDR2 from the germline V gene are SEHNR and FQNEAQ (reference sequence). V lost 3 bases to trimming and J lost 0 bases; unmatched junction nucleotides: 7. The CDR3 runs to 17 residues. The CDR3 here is CASSFGTGTRSGNTIYF. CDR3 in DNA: TGTGCCAGCAGCTTTGGGACAGGAACACGCTCTGGAAACACCATATATTTT.

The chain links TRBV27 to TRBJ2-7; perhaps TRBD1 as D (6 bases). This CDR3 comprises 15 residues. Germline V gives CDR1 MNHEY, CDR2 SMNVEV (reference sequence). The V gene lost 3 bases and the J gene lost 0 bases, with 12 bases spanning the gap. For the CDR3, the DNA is TGTGCCAGCAGTTTCCTCGGGACACCCTCCTACGAGCAGTACTTC. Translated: CASSFLGTPSYEQYF.

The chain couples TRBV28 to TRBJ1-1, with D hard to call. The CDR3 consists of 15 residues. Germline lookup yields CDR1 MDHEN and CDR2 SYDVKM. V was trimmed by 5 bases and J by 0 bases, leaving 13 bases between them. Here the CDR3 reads CASSLPGLMNTEAFF. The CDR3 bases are TGTGCCAGCAGTCTGCCAGGCTTGATGAACACTGAAGCTTTCTTT.

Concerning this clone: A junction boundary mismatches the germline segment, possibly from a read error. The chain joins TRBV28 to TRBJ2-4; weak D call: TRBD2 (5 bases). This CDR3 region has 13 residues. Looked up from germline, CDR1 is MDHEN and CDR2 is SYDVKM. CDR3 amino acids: CAGSPRGKNIQYF. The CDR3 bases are TGTGCCGGCAGCCCACGGGGCAAAAACATTCAGTACTTC.

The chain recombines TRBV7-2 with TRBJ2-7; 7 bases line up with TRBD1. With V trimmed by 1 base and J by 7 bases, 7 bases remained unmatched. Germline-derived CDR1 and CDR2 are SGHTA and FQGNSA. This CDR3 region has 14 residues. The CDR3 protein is CASSLGGGIREQYF. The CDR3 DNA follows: TGTGCCAGCAGCTTAGGAGGGGGCATCCGTGAGCAGTACTTC. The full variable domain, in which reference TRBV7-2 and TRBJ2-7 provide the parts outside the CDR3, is GAGVSQSPSNKVTEKGKDVELRCDPISGHTALYWYRQSLGQGLEFLIYFQGNSAPDKSGLPSDRFSAERTGGSVSTLTIQRTQQEDSAVYLCASSLGGGIREQYFGPGTRLTVT.

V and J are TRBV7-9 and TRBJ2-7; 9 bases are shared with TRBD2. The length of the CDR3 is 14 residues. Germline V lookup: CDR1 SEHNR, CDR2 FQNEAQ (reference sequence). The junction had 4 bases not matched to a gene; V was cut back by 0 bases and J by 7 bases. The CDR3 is CASSLALAGLEQYF. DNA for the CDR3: TGTGCCAGCAGCTTAGCTCTAGCGGGGTTGGAGCAGTACTTC.

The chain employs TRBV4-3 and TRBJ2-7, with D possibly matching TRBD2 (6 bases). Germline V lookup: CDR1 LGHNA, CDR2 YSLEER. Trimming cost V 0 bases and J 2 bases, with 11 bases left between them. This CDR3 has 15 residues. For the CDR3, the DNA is TGCGCCAGCAGCCAAGATAACCGGGGGACCTACGAGCAGTACTTC. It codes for CASSQDNRGTYEQYF.

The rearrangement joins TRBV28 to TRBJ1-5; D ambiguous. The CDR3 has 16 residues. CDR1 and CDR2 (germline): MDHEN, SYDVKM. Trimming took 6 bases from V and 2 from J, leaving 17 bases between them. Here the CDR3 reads CASSPGKGRGNQPQHF. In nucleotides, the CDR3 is TGTGCCAGCAGCCCGGGGAAGGGTAGGGGCAATCAGCCCCAGCATTTT. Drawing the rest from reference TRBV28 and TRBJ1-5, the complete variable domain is DVKVTQSSRYLVKRTGEKVFLECVQDMDHENMFWYRQDPGLGLRLIYFSYDVKMKEKGDIPEGYSVSREKKERFSLILESASTNQTSMYLCASSPGKGRGNQPQHFGDGTRLSIL.

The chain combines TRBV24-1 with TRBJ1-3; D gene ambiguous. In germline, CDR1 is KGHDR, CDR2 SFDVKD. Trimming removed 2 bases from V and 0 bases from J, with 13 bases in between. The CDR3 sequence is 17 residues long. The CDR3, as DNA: TGTGCCACCAGTGATTCCCATTGGTGGCTCTCTGGAAACACCATATATTTT. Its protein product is CATSDSHWWLSGNTIYF.

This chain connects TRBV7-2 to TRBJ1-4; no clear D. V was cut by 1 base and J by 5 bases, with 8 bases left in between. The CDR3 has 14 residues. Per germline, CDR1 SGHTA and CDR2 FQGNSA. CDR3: CASSLGGFNEKLFF. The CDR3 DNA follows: TGTGCCAGCAGCTTAGGAGGGTTCAATGAAAAACTGTTTTTT.

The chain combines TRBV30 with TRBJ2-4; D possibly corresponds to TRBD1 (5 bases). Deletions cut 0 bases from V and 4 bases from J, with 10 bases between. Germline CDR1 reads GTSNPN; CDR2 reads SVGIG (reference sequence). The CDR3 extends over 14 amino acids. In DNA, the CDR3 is TGTGCCTGGAGTGTAGGGCCAGGGAAAAACATTCAGTACTTC. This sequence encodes CAWSVGPGKNIQYF.

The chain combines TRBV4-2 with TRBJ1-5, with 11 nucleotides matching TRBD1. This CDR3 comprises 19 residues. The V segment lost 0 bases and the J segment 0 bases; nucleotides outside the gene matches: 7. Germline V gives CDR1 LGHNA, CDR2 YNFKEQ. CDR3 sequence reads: CASSQDQGQGGYSNQPQHF. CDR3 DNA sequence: TGTGCCAGCAGCCAAGATCAGGGACAGGGGGGGTATAGCAATCAGCCCCAGCATTTT.

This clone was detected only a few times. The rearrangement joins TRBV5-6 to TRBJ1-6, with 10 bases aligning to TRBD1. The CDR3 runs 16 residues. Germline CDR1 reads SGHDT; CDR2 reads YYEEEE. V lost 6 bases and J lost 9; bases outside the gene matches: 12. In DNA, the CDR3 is TGTGCCAGCAACTCTCACCCCGGGACAGGGGTTTCACCCCTCCACTTT. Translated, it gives CASNSHPGTGVSPLHF.

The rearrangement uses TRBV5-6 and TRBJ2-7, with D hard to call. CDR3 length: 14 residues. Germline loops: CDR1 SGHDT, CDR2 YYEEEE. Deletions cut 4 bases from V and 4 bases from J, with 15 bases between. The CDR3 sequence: CASSQALMGYEQYF. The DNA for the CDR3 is TGTGCCAGCAGCCAGGCCCTGATGGGTTACGAGCAGTACTTC.

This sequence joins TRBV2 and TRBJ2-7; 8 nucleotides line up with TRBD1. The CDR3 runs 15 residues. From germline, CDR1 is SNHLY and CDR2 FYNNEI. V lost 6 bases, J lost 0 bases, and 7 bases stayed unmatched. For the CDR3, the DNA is TGTGCCAGCAGATCGGGACAGGACACCTCCTACGAGCAGTACTTC. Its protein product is CASRSGQDTSYEQYF.

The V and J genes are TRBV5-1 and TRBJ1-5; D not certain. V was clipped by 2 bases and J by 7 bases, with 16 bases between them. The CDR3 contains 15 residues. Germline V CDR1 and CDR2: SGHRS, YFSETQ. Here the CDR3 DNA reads TGCGCCAGCAGCTTAACGCCGGGGAAGGGCCAGCCCCAGCATTTT. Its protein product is CASSLTPGKGQPQHF. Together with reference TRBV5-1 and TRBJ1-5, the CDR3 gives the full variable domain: KAGVTQTPRYLIKTRGQQVTLSCSPISGHRSVSWYQQTPGQGLQFLFEYFSETQRNKGNFPGRFSGRQFSNSRSEMNVSTLELGDSALYLCASSLTPGKGQPQHFGDGTRLSIL.

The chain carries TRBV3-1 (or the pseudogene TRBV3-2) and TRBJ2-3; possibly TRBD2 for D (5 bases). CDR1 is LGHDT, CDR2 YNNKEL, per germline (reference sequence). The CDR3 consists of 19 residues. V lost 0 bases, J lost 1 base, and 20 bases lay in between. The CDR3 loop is CASSQDLFPDWARTDTQYF. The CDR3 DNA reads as TGTGCCAGCAGCCAAGATCTCTTCCCGGACTGGGCACGCACAGATACGCAGTATTTT.

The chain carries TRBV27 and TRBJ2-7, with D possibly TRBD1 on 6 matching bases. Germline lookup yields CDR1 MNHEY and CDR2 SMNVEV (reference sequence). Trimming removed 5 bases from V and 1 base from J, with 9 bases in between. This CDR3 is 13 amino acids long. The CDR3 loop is CASSIGQSYEQYF. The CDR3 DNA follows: TGTGCCAGCAGTATTGGACAGTCCTACGAGCAGTACTTC.

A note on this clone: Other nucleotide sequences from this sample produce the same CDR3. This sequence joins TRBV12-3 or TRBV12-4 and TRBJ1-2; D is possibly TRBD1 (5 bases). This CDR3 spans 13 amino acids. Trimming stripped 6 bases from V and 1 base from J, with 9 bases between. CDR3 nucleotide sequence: TGTGCCAGCAGCCCCGGGGGTAACTATGGCTACACCTTC. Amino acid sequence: CASSPGGNYGYTF.